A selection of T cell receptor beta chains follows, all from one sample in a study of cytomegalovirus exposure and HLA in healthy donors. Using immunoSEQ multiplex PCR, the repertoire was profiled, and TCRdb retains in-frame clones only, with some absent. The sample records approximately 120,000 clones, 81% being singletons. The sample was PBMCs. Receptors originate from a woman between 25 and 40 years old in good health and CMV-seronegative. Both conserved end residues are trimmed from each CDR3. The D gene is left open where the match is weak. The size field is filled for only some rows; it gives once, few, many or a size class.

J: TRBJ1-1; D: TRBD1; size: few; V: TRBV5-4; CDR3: ASSFGQGEAF
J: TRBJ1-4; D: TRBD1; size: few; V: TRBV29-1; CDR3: SVDGQGAAGREKLF
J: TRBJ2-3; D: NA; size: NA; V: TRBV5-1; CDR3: ASSPASPGGTDTQY
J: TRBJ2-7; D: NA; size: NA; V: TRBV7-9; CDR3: ASSTDLGRGRYEQY
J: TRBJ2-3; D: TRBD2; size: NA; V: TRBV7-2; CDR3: ASSLRDYEDTQY
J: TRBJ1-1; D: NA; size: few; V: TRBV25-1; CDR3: ASSEQAGLFTEAF
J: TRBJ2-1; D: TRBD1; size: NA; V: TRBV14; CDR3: ASSRQGMSYNEQF
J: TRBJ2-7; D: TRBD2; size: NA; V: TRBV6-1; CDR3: ASSDAASGILY
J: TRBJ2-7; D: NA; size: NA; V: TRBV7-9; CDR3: SSSFFFYEQY
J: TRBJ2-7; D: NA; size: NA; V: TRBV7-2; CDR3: ASSPQGFEQY
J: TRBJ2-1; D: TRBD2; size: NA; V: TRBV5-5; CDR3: ASSRTSGSNEQF
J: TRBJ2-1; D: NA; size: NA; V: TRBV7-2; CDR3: ASSGEKRVHEQF
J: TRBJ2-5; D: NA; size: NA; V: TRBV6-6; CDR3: AIAAKETQY
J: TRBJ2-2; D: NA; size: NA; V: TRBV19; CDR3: ASSISSGELF
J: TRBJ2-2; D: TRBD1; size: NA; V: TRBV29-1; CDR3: SAGQGGAGELF
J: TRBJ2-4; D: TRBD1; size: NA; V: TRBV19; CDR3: ASSINPRTGNIQY
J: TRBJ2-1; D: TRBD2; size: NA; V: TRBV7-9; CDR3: SSSFGGRSSYNEQF
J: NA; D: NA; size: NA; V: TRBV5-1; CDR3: ASSLAPEYEQY
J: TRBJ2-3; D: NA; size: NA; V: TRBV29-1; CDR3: STRRDSAVGVDTQY
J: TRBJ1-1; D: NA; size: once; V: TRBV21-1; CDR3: ASSAWRDSPEAF
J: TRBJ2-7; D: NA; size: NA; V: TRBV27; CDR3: ASSLTVSYEQY
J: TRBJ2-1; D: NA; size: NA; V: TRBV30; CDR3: AWRKEGIYNEQF
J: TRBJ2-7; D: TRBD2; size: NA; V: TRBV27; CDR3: ASSLVSGQSYEQY
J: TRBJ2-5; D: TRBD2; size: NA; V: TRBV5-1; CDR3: ASSLRTSGSETQY
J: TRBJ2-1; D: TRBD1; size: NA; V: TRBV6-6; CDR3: ASKTRDSTTGGQF
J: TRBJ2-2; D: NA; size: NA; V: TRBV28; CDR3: ATIRGLAETGELF